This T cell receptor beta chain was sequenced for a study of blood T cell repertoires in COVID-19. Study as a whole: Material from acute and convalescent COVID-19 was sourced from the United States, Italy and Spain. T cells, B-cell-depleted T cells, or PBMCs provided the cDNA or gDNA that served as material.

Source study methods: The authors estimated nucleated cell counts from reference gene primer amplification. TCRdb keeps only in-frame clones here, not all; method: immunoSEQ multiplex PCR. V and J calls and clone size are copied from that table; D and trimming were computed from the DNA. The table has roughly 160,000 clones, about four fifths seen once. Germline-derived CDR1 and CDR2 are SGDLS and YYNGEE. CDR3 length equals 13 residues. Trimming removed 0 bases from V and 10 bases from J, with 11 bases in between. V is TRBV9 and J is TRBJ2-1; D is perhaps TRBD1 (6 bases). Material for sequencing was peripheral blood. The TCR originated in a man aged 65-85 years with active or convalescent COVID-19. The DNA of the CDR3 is TGTGCCAGCAGCGTAGGAGGGGGAGACGAGCAGTTCTTC. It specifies CASSVGGGDEQFF.